This T cell receptor (beta chain) appears in the sequencing data of a study of T cells in Graves' hyperthyroidism and ophthalmopathy. Across the whole study: Peripheral blood was obtained at initial diagnosis, preceding any treatment.

Those patients with uncontrolled infection, other autoimmune disease, pregnancy or lactation were excluded. Per the germline V gene, CDR1 is SGHTA and CDR2 is FQGNSA. The V segment lost 2 bases and the J segment 2 bases; nucleotides outside the gene matches: 10. The CDR3 runs 17 residues. Amplified TCR beta CDR3 regions came from RNA transcripts. The HTBI set primed first-round TCR CDR3 RT-PCR. TCRdb ran MiXCR on the multiplex PCR reads and lists one entry per CDR3 protein. In the table there are about 640,000 distinct CDR3 sequences, less than 25% of which are singletons. V is TRBV7-2 and J is TRBJ2-7, with 9 positions matching TRBD2. The origin of this receptor is a man aged 25 to 40 with Graves' ophthalmopathy. Source material: blood. CDR3 residues: CASSLKSRGRGPYEQYF. CDR3 coding DNA: TGTGCCAGCAGCTTAAAGAGCCGCGGGAGGGGTCCCTACGAGCAGTACTTC. The full variable domain, rest sourced from reference TRBV7-2 and TRBJ2-7, is GAGVSQSPSNKVTEKGKDVELRCDPISGHTALYWYRQSLGQGLEFLIYFQGNSAPDKSGLPSDRFSAERTGGSVSTLTIQRTQQEDSAVYLCASSLKSRGRGPYEQYFGPGTRLTVT.